These T cell receptor beta chains were read from a single sample in a study of T cell responses to AZD1222 COVID-19 vaccine. Profiling relied on immunoSEQ multiplex PCR, and the TCRdb table lists in-frame clones only, not all of them. The sample contains about 160,000 clones, around 87% of which appear only once. The sequences come from peripheral blood, collected on day 0 of AZD1222 vaccination. The receptor source for this set is an adult in good health. The conserved cysteine and the conserved F or W are not part of the CDR3 here. Fields, in order: V gene, J gene, CDR3 protein.

TRBV27,TRBJ2-6,ASSLAISGANVLT
TRBV28,TRBJ1-4,ASSPGQGAFEKLF
TRBV7-8,TRBJ2-1,ASSSQGDYPSHNEQF
TRBV28,TRBJ2-5,ASSFRDRGWETQY
TRBV5-5,TRBJ2-6,ASRLTGAGANVLT
TRBV7-2,TRBJ2-7,ASSFTGTGNYEQY
TRBV29-1,TRBJ1-6,SARQGNSPLH
TRBV27,TRBJ2-2,ASSLSPPGTRSDTGELF
TRBV19,TRBJ1-2,ASSTWTGDLYGYT
TRBV20-1,TRBJ2-7,SVRDTPVQY
TRBV7-8,TRBJ2-5,ASSLGASGGQETQY
TRBV10-3,TRBJ2-2,AIRVAGGNTGELF
TRBV5-1,TRBJ2-3,ASSLAWPRTDTQY
TRBV6-2/TRBV6-3,TRBJ1-5,ASSRRGYSNQPQH
TRBV2,TRBJ1-6,ASSEFASSYNSPLH
TRBV27,TRBJ2-5,ASSLMPGQETQY
TRBV9,TRBJ2-7,ASSVGGETYEQY